These 23 T cell receptor beta chains share one sample of origin, sequenced in a study of PD-1 blockade in classical Hodgkin lymphoma. Profiling relied on immunoSEQ multiplex PCR, and the TCRdb table lists in-frame clones only, not all of them. The sample shows fewer than 35,000 clones, about 87% of them seen only once. Documented time point: newly diagnosed, previously untreated cHL patient sample. Researchers used magnetic negative selection to pull out pure CD4+ T cells from thawed PBMCs. Sequenced: CD4+ T cells from blood. The receptors here all came from a human donor with classical Hodgkin lymphoma.

The rearrangement joins TRBV19 to TRBJ1-1; 7 bases agree with TRBD1. The length of the CDR3 is 16 residues. Losses at the gene ends were 6 bases for V and 2 bases for J; bases not matched to a gene: 12. Looked up from germline, CDR1 is LNHDA and CDR2 is SQIVND (reference sequence). The DNA for the CDR3 is TGTGCCAGTAGGAACACCGGGACAGCCTTTAACACTGAAGCTTTCTTT. The encoded protein is CASRNTGTAFNTEAFF.

The chain employs TRBV25-1 and TRBJ2-7; 8 nucleotides align to TRBD1. Per germline, CDR1 MGHDK and CDR2 SYGVNS. The CDR3 loop spans 15 amino acids. The V and J ends lost 4 bases and 4 bases, in that order; junction bases with no gene match: 9. CDR3 DNA: TGTGCCAGCAGTGGAACTGGACAGGGTAGGTACGAGCAGTACTTC. Translated, it gives CASSGTGQGRYEQYF.

The chain has TRBV5-1 and TRBJ2-3, with a possible D match to TRBD2 (6 bases). Germline assignment: CDR1 SGHRS and CDR2 YFSETQ. The CDR3 has 14 residues. Trimming removed 1 base at V and 10 bases at J, with 16 bases between. CDR3 sequence: CASSLRSGADSQYF. The CDR3 DNA reads as TGCGCCAGCAGCTTGAGGTCGGGAGCGGACTCGCAGTATTTT.

The chain links TRBV14 to TRBJ2-7, with 8 positions matching TRBD1. The CDR3 totals 15 residues. With V trimmed by 3 bases and J by 5 bases, 9 bases remained unmatched. Germline V gives CDR1 SGHDN, CDR2 FVKESK. DNA of the CDR3: TGTGCCAGCAGCCACCGGACAGGGAGGAGTCACGAGCAGTACTTC. Its protein product is CASSHRTGRSHEQYF.

The chain joins TRBV7-8 to TRBJ2-7, with 10 nucleotides matching TRBD2. The CDR3 has 14 residues. Germline values: CDR1 SGHVS, CDR2 FQNEAQ. Trimming at V came to 5 bases and at J to 3 bases, leaving 4 bases not matched to a gene. CDR3 nucleotide sequence: TGTGCCAGCAGCCTCGGACTAGCGGACTACGAGCAGTACTTC. It translates to CASSLGLADYEQYF.

The chain is built from TRBV5-1 and TRBJ2-7; 9 nucleotides align to TRBD2. V dropped 0 bases and J dropped 6; count of bases not matched to a gene: 4. The CDR3 sequence is 14 residues long. Germline-derived CDR1 and CDR2 are SGHRS and YFSETQ. The DNA of the CDR3 is TGCGCCAGCAGCTTGGTTAGCGGGGGTCTCGAGCAGTACTTC. Translated: CASSLVSGGLEQYF.

The chain is built from TRBV27 and TRBJ2-2, with 11 nucleotides matching TRBD2. Germline V gives CDR1 MNHEY, CDR2 SMNVEV (reference sequence). The CDR3 totals 18 residues. The V gene end was trimmed by 1 base and the J gene end by 5 bases; junction bases not matched to a gene: 9. The chain's CDR3 is CASSLYPVLAGDTGELFF. Written as DNA, the CDR3 is TGTGCCAGCAGTTTATACCCCGTACTAGCGGGAGATACCGGGGAGCTGTTTTTT.

The gene calls are TRBV15 and TRBJ2-3; 9 nucleotides align to TRBD1. The length of the CDR3 is 14 residues. Trimming removed 8 bases from V and 2 bases from J; junction bases left unmatched: 5. Germline CDR1 reads LNHNV; CDR2 reads YYDKDF (reference sequence). CDR3: CATGKQGATDTQYF. The CDR3 DNA is TGTGCCACCGGGAAACAGGGGGCCACAGATACGCAGTATTTT.

The chain carries TRBV5-1 and TRBJ2-5, with TRBD2 matching over 9 bases. CDR1 SGHRS and CDR2 YFSETQ come from the germline V gene. V shed 0 bases and J 4 bases; nucleotides not matched to a gene: 4. There are 15 residues in the CDR3. As DNA, the CDR3 is TGCGCCAGCAGCTTGGGTTCTAGCGGGATAGAGACCCAGTACTTC. This translates into CASSLGSSGIETQYF.

This clone was counted between two and nine times. The CDR3 DNA reads TGTGCCAGCAGCTTGGTACCTAGCGGGAGGGCCACCTACGAGCAGTACTTC. Protein: CASSLVPSGRATYEQYF. The rearrangement uses TRBV5-8 and TRBJ2-7, with 12 bases identical to TRBD2. This CDR3 region has 17 residues. J gave up 2 bases and V 0 bases, and 6 bases lay outside the gene matches. Germline CDR1 reads SGHTS; CDR2 reads YDEGEE.

V usage is TRBV18 and J usage is TRBJ1-1, with a possible D match to TRBD1 (5 bases). CDR1 KGHSH and CDR2 LQKENI come from the germline V gene. Between the trimmed V and J ends, which lost 6 bases and 1 base, there was a span of 9 bases. CDR3 length equals 13 residues. CDR3 DNA sequence: TGTGCCAGCTCGGAACAGGCGAACACTGAAGCTTTCTTT. Translation: CASSEQANTEAFF.

In DNA form, the CDR3 reads TGTGCCAGCAGTCTGCTGGGGACAGGGTATGGGACTAGCACAGATACGCAGTATTTT. This translates into CASSLLGTGYGTSTDTQYF. The chain employs TRBV27 and TRBJ2-3, with 9 bases lining up with TRBD1. The length of the CDR3 is 19 residues. Germline CDR1 is MNHEY and CDR2 is SMNVEV (reference sequence). Germline trimming cut 5 bases from V and 0 bases from J; bases unmatched to any gene: 15.

The J gene is TRBJ1-3, the V gene TRBV10-3, with TRBD1 matching 10 bases. The V gene's germline CDR1 is ENHRY and CDR2 SYGVKD. CDR3 size: 19 residues. V lost 8 bases to trimming and J lost 1 base; unmatched junction nucleotides: 17. CDR3 nucleotides: TGTGCCATCGGGCCGCCGGGGACAGGGGCGCACTCGTCTGGAAACACCATATATTTT. It translates to CAIGPPGTGAHSSGNTIYF.

This clone showed up just once. This rearrangement joins TRBV5-1 to TRBJ2-3; TRBD1 aligns across 7 bases. The CDR3 has 15 amino acids. The V segment lost 4 bases and the J segment 2 bases; nucleotides outside the gene matches: 7. CDR1 and CDR2 from the germline V gene are SGHRS and YFSETQ. Here the CDR3 reads CASSETGTFTDTQYF. The DNA of the CDR3 is TGCGCCAGCAGCGAGACAGGGACCTTCACAGATACGCAGTATTTT.

V usage is TRBV10-3 and J usage is TRBJ2-7, with 10 nucleotides matching TRBD2. Germline assignment: CDR1 ENHRY and CDR2 SYGVKD. The CDR3 sequence is 14 residues long. As DNA, the CDR3 is TGTGGTGTGGGGCCCCGAGCGGGAGGGCCCGAGCAGTACTTC. Its protein product is CGVGPRAGGPEQYF.

In its sample, this clone was seen once. V usage is TRBV10-2 and J usage is TRBJ2-4; 8 bases align to TRBD2. Germline loops: CDR1 WSHSY, CDR2 SAAADI. The V and J ends lost 0 bases and 7 bases, in that order; junction bases with no gene match: 5. The CDR3 extends over 15 amino acids. CDR3 protein: CASSESMGLGNIQYF. The DNA for the CDR3 is TGCGCCAGCAGTGAGTCGATGGGACTAGGCAACATTCAGTACTTC.

This chain uses TRBV11-3 with TRBJ2-2; D is ambiguous. The CDR3 sequence is 17 residues long. CDR1 is SGHNT and CDR2 is YENEEA in the germline V gene. With 5 bases removed from V and 3 bases from J, the gap between germline ends came to 19 bases. In DNA, the CDR3 is TGTGCCAGCAGCCGTCTTAGCTTCCAGAAGGACACCGGGGAGCTGTTTTTT. Translating gives CASSRLSFQKDTGELFF.

The V gene is TRBV5-1, the J gene TRBJ2-5; D not certain. The CDR3 is made up of 14 amino acids. CDR1 and CDR2 (germline): SGHRS, YFSETQ. Between the trimmed V and J ends, which lost 3 bases and 4 bases, there was a span of 13 bases. The CDR3 sequence is CASSWESIGETQYF. The CDR3, as DNA: TGCGCCAGCAGCTGGGAATCGATCGGAGAGACCCAGTACTTC.

The chain uses TRBV28 and TRBJ1-1; 7 bases are a match to TRBD1. The length of the CDR3 is 15 residues. Germline CDR1 MDHEN, CDR2 SYDVKM. The junction had 9 bases not matched to a gene; V was cut back by 7 bases and J by 1 base. The CDR3 nucleotides read TGTGCCAGCAACCCACAGGGGAAGGGGAACACTGAAGCTTTCTTT. This encodes CASNPQGKGNTEAFF.

The chain links TRBV6-1 to TRBJ2-3, with TRBD2 identical over 7 bases. Trimming cost V 4 bases and J 2 bases; bases outside gene matches: 6. The CDR3 extends over 15 amino acids. Germline V CDR1 and CDR2: MNHNS, SASEGT. The CDR3 loop is CASSGSGDLTDTQYF. The CDR3 nucleotides are TGTGCCAGCAGTGGAAGCGGGGACCTCACAGATACGCAGTATTTT.

This sequence joins TRBV2 and TRBJ1-2; TRBD1 matches 8 bases. CDR1 is SNHLY, CDR2 FYNNEI, per germline. Trimming at V came to 5 bases and at J to 8 bases, leaving 7 bases not matched to a gene. The CDR3 extends over 13 amino acids. The CDR3 protein is CASSLDRGRGYTF. The CDR3 region has the DNA TGTGCCAGCAGTCTTGACAGGGGTCGGGGCTACACCTTC.

The rearrangement links TRBV9 to TRBJ2-2; 7 nucleotides align to TRBD2. J was trimmed by 8 bases and V by 6 bases; bases with no gene match: 10. The CDR3 extends over 14 amino acids. Germline V gene data show CDR1 as SGDLS and CDR2 as YYNGEE. In DNA form, the CDR3 reads TGTGCCAGCACCCCCGGGACTATTTCTGGGGAGCTGTTTTTT. Its protein is CASTPGTISGELFF.

Remarks on this clone: Other DNA sequences in this sample translate to the same CDR3. The chain combines TRBV5-1 with TRBJ1-1, with 7 bases fitting TRBD1. V was clipped by 3 bases and J by 2 bases; unmatched bases: 7. The germline gives CDR1 SGHRS, CDR2 YFSETQ. The CDR3 is made up of 15 amino acids. Here the CDR3 reads CASSSSGTENTEAFF. The CDR3 nucleotides are TGCGCCAGCAGCTCCTCCGGGACAGAAAACACTGAAGCTTTCTTT.